These T cell receptor beta chains were read from a single sample in a study of Ad26.COV2.S vaccination and SARS-CoV-2 variants. The repertoire was sequenced with immunoSEQ multiplex PCR; TCRdb's copy has only in-frame clones and lacks some. The table has about 350,000 clones, around 88% seen once. The source material was peripheral blood, sampled in a trial of Ad26.COV2.S vaccine versus placebo. The receptors here all came from a person between 18 and 65 years old who received the Ad26.COV2.S COVID-19 vaccine or a placebo. Each CDR3 is given with its conserved first and last residue. D genes are given only for firm matches. Only some rows state a clone size, as once, few, many or a class for expanded clones.

J gene,clone size,V gene,D gene,CDR3 protein,CDR3 DNA
TRBJ2-7,.,TRBV3-1/TRBV3-2,TRBD2,CASSQHLLGLAGTVSYEQYF,TGTGCCAGCAGCCAACACCTACTGGGACTAGCGGGAACCGTATCCTACGAGCAGTACTTC
TRBJ2-2,once,TRBV24-1,.,CATRGGAGTGELFF,TGTGCCACCCGAGGGGGGGCCGGCACCGGGGAGCTGTTTTTT
TRBJ2-7,.,TRBV13,.,CASSSSGGLYEQYF,TGTGCCAGCAGCTCTTCGGGGGGCCTGTACGAGCAGTACTTC
TRBJ1-5,.,TRBV6-5,.,CASSYEGLDQPQHF,TGTGCCAGCAGTTACGAGGGTCTCGATCAGCCCCAGCATTTT
TRBJ1-2,once,TRBV9,.,CASSVASGGGYTF,TGTGCCAGCAGCGTAGCAAGCGGGGGAGGCTACACCTTC
TRBJ2-3,.,TRBV5-8,.,CASSLERDTQYF,TGTGCCAGCAGCTTGGAGCGGGATACGCAGTATTTT
TRBJ1-1,few,TRBV10-3,.,CAISEDTNTEAFF,TGTGCCATCAGTGAGGACACGAACACTGAAGCTTTCTTT
TRBJ1-1,.,TRBV10-1,.,CASRAGTENTEAFF,TGCGCCAGCAGGGCCGGGACGGAAAACACTGAAGCTTTCTTT
TRBJ1-2,.,TRBV7-2,.,CASSLARNYGYTF,TGTGCCAGCAGCTTAGCCAGAAACTATGGCTACACCTTC
TRBJ1-1,few,TRBV11-2,.,CASSLGLGRLLNTEAFF,TGTGCCAGCAGCTTAGGCTTGGGACGGTTATTGAACACTGAAGCTTTCTTT
TRBJ1-2,.,TRBV18,TRBD1,CASSPNRGEGYTF,TGTGCCAGCTCACCGAACAGGGGGGAAGGCTACACCTTC
TRBJ1-2,.,TRBV4-3,.,CASSQAEAYGYTF,TGCGCCAGCAGCCAAGCAGAAGCATATGGCTACACCTTC
TRBJ1-1,.,TRBV4-3,TRBD1,CASKGAGTEAFF,TGCGCCAGCAAGGGGGCCGGAACTGAAGCTTTCTTT
TRBJ2-7,.,TRBV2,TRBD2,CASSVEERGSYEQYF,TGTGCCAGCAGCGTTGAGGAGCGGGGTTCCTACGAGCAGTACTTC
TRBJ1-5,.,TRBV6-2/TRBV6-3,.,CASSSWTPDQPQHF,TGTGCCAGCAGCTCCTGGACACCCGATCAGCCCCAGCATTTT
TRBJ2-1,.,TRBV11-2,.,CASSPRLRNEQFF,TGTGCCAGCAGCCCCAGGTTACGTAATGAGCAGTTCTTC
TRBJ2-1,once,TRBV10-3,.,CAISESSRFYNEQFF,TGTGCCATCAGTGAGTCGAGTCGGTTCTACAATGAGCAGTTCTTC
TRBJ1-5,.,TRBV2,.,CASRNRGGMQPQHF,TGTGCCAGCAGAAATAGAGGGGGAATGCAGCCCCAGCATTTT
TRBJ2-2,.,TRBV5-6,.,CASSLGLLTLFF,TGTGCCAGCAGCTTGGGACTTCTGACGCTGTTTTTT
TRBJ2-7,once,TRBV7-6,.,CASSLDEGGFTYEQYF,TGTGCCAGCAGCCTCGACGAGGGGGGTTTCACCTACGAGCAGTACTTC
TRBJ1-1,.,TRBV5-1,TRBD1,CASSSDRATEAFF,TGCGCCAGCAGCTCGGACAGGGCCACTGAAGCTTTCTTT
TRBJ1-2,.,TRBV7-6,.,CASSLGGAGYGYTF,TGTGCCAGCAGCTTAGGGGGGGCGGGCTATGGCTACACCTTC
TRBJ2-7,.,TRBV7-2,.,CASSPPVTYEQYF,TGTGCCAGCAGCCCGCCGGTCACCTACGAGCAGTACTTC
TRBJ1-4,few,TRBV19,TRBD1,CASIPTGTGVEKLFF,TGTGCCAGTATCCCGACCGGGACAGGGGTCGAAAAACTGTTTTTT
TRBJ1-1,.,TRBV4-1,.,CASSRTNTEAFF,TGCGCCAGCAGCCGGACGAACACTGAAGCTTTCTTT
TRBJ2-3,.,TRBV25-1,.,CASTKTGAPADTQYF,TGTGCCAGCACCAAAACGGGGGCACCAGCAGATACGCAGTATTTT
TRBJ2-1,.,TRBV6-4,.,CASSRSWGSYNEQFF,TGTGCCAGCAGTAGGAGTTGGGGCTCCTACAATGAGCAGTTCTTC
TRBJ1-1,.,TRBV6-2/TRBV6-3,TRBD1,CASSFDRGRWDTEAFF,TGTGCCAGCAGTTTTGACAGGGGGAGATGGGACACTGAAGCTTTCTTT
TRBJ1-1,.,TRBV4-1,.,CASSQEWEGRRTFF,TGCGCCAGCAGCCAAGAATGGGAAGGTCGAAGGACTTTCTTT
TRBJ1-6,few,TRBV13,TRBD1,CASSAGQGNSPLHF,TGTGCCAGCAGCGCGGGACAGGGGAATTCACCCCTCCACTTT
TRBJ1-6,once,TRBV6-5,TRBD1,CASNRDRTDSPLHF,TGTGCCAGCAACAGGGACAGGACAGATTCACCCCTCCACTTT
TRBJ1-3,.,TRBV10-3,.,CAIRGSNSGNTIYF,TGTGCCATCAGGGGGTCTAACTCTGGAAACACCATATATTTT
TRBJ2-2,once,TRBV5-6,.,CASSFGPAPASNTGELFF,TGTGCCAGCAGCTTCGGACCAGCCCCCGCGTCGAACACCGGGGAGCTGTTTTTT
TRBJ1-5,many,TRBV10-3,TRBD1,CAISEDRVNQPQHF,TGTGCCATCAGTGAGGACAGGGTCAATCAGCCCCAGCATTTT
TRBJ1-1,few,TRBV6-5,.,CASSGDPQSEAFF,TGTGCCAGCAGCGGGGATCCCCAATCTGAAGCTTTCTTT
TRBJ2-7,few,TRBV4-3,.,CASSQDPGQSYEQYF,TGCGCCAGCAGCCAAGACCCCGGACAGTCCTACGAGCAGTACTTC
TRBJ1-1,.,TRBV7-2,TRBD1,CASSFRTGPEAFF,TGTGCCAGCAGCTTTCGGACAGGCCCTGAAGCTTTCTTT
TRBJ1-2,.,TRBV10-3,TRBD1,CAISERGLVGYTF,TGTGCCATCAGTGAGAGGGGGCTTGTTGGCTACACCTTC
TRBJ2-7,few,TRBV11-2,.,CASSPPLPGYEQYF,TGTGCCAGCAGCCCCCCTCTCCCTGGGTACGAGCAGTACTTC
TRBJ1-2,few,TRBV30,.,CAGPRVGSYGYTF,TGTGCCGGACCCCGGGTGGGATCATATGGCTACACCTTC
TRBJ1-1,.,TRBV30,.,CAWSGGGGTEAFF,TGTGCCTGGAGTGGGGGGGGAGGCACTGAAGCTTTCTTT
TRBJ2-7,.,TRBV7-2,.,CASSLQGTHEQYF,TGTGCCAGCAGCTTACAGGGTACCCACGAGCAGTACTTC
TRBJ2-7,.,TRBV13,.,CASSSPSGEQYF,TGTGCCAGCAGCTCCCCCTCGGGCGAGCAGTACTTC
TRBJ2-3,few,TRBV11-2,TRBD1,CASSLDQWGRGIKDTQYF,TGTGCCAGCAGCTTAGATCAATGGGGCAGGGGGATAAAGGATACGCAGTATTTT
TRBJ1-5,.,TRBV28,TRBD1,CASNRDRGLWQPQHF,TGTGCCAGCAACCGGGACAGGGGGCTATGGCAGCCCCAGCATTTT